These 11 T cell receptor beta chains came from one sample sequenced in a study of regulatory T cells in long-lasting Graves disease. To make TCR beta libraries, researchers used iRepertoire HTBI primers and Arm-PCR of CDR3 regions. TCRdb ran MiXCR on the multiplex PCR reads and lists one entry per CDR3 protein. Of 650,000 to 700,000 distinct CDR3 sequences listed, 30% are singletons. Noted time point: persistent/refractory GD, antithyroid drugs over 5 years with positive TRAb. The TCR library was prepared using RNA isolated from PBMCs. The sequencing used peripheral blood mononuclear cells (PBMCs), collected when the disease was refractory, from a patient treated with antithyroid drugs. The receptor source for this set is a female donor with Graves disease.

V is TRBV18 and J is TRBJ2-7; 10 bases map to TRBD1. V lost 5 bases to trimming and J lost 3 bases; unmatched junction nucleotides: 4. The CDR3 totals 14 residues. Germline lookup yields CDR1 KGHSH and CDR2 LQKENI. CDR3 in amino acids: CASSNGQGGYEQYF. DNA of the CDR3: TGTGCCAGCTCAAACGGACAGGGGGGCTACGAGCAGTACTTC.

V is TRBV30 and J is TRBJ1-1; 8 nucleotides line up with TRBD1. Germline loops: CDR1 GTSNPN, CDR2 SVGIG (reference sequence). V lost 5 bases, J lost 4 bases, and 9 bases stayed unmatched. The CDR3 runs 14 residues. As DNA, the CDR3 is TGTGCCTGGGCACCCGGACAGGGACGCACTGAAGCTTTCTTT. Translation: CAWAPGQGRTEAFF.

In its sample, this clonotype was seen a few times. This chain links TRBV20-1 with TRBJ1-2; a weak D match, TRBD1 (6 bases). CDR1 DFQATT and CDR2 SNEGSKA come from the germline V gene (reference sequence). The CDR3 consists of 13 residues. V was cut by 2 bases and J by 9 bases, with 16 bases left in between. The DNA of the CDR3 is TGCAGTGCTAGAAAGGGGGGAGACCTTAGCTACACCTTC. Its protein product is CSARKGGDLSYTF.

Of note for this clonotype: This may be a read error, as it is one base from a much larger clone. As the CDR3 is not closed by the conserved phenylalanine or tryptophan, this likely results from a read error. The V call is TRBV12-3 or TRBV12-4, the J call TRBJ1-2; possible D gene TRBD1, 5 bases. Trimming removed 5 bases at V and 4 bases at J, with 11 bases between. The CDR3 is made up of 13 amino acids. The CDR3 is CASSERGGYGYTL. The CDR3 region has the DNA TGTGCCAGCAGTGAAAGGGGAGGCTATGGCTACACCCTC.

The chain employs TRBV29-1 and TRBJ1-2; a weak D match, TRBD1 (6 bases). From germline, CDR1 is SQVTM and CDR2 ANQGSEA. Trimming stripped 3 bases from V and 4 bases from J, with 9 bases between. The CDR3 loop spans 12 amino acids. CDR3 sequence (DNA): TGCAGCGTTGACAGGGGCCTCTATGGCTACACCTTC. This gives the protein CSVDRGLYGYTF.

The chain employs TRBV5-1 and TRBJ2-7; 13 nucleotides align to TRBD2. Germline values: CDR1 SGHRS, CDR2 YFSETQ. The CDR3 has 14 residues. After removal of 4 bases from V and 6 bases from J, the junction contained 4 bases not matched to a gene. The CDR3 reads CASSGTSGISEQYF. CDR3 DNA: TGCGCCAGCAGCGGGACTAGCGGGATATCCGAGCAGTACTTC.

This clonotype was counted a few times. The CDR3 DNA reads as TGTGCCAGCAGCTTGGCAATCTCCTACGAGCAGTACTTC. Translated: CASSLAISYEQYF. V usage is TRBV5-5 and J usage is TRBJ2-7; D remains unclear. Trimming took 0 bases from V and 0 from J, leaving 4 bases between them. The CDR3 extends over 13 amino acids. Germline V lookup: CDR1 SGHKS, CDR2 YYEKEE (reference sequence). The whole variable domain, filled in from reference TRBV5-5 and TRBJ2-7, reads DAGVTQSPTHLIKTRGQQVTLRCSPISGHKSVSWYQQVLGQGPQFIFQYYEKEERGRGNFPDRFSARQFPNYSSELNVNALLLGDSALYLCASSLAISYEQYFGPGTRLTVT.

This clonotype was detected a few times. J is TRBJ2-3 and V is TRBV30; the D is unclear. In germline, CDR1 is GTSNPN, CDR2 SVGIG (reference sequence). V gave up 4 bases and J gave up 2 bases, with 7 bases separating them. The CDR3 spans 12 residues. The CDR3 DNA reads TGTGCCTGGACCAGGTCCACAGATACGCAGTATTTT. Protein sequence: CAWTRSTDTQYF.

This clonotype was detected only a few times. This sequence joins TRBV12-3 or TRBV12-4 and TRBJ2-3, with 8 bases identical to TRBD2. This CDR3 has 16 amino acids. Losses at the gene ends were 4 bases for V and 2 bases for J; bases not matched to a gene: 8. This CDR3 reads CASSSTSGPITDTQYF. CDR3 DNA: TGTGCCAGCAGTTCTACTAGCGGACCTATCACAGATACGCAGTATTTT.

The chain combines TRBV6-2 or TRBV6-3 with TRBJ1-3; no reliable D call. V dropped 0 bases and J dropped 3 bases, with 9 bases sitting between them. In germline, CDR1 is MNHEY, CDR2 SVGEGT. This CDR3 comprises 15 residues. The CDR3 bases are TGTGCCAGCAGTTACTCGTTCCCGGATGGAAACACCATATATTTT. It codes for CASSYSFPDGNTIYF.

This sequence joins TRBV29-1 and TRBJ1-2; TRBD1 might be the D (5 bases). CDR1 and CDR2 (germline): SQVTM, ANQGSEA. This CDR3 is built from 16 residues. The CDR3 sequence is CNATKGREKANYGYTF. The CDR3 DNA sequence: TGCAACGCCACTAAGGGACGAGAAAAAGCTAACTATGGCTACACCTTC.